This T cell receptor (beta chain) was sequenced for a study of T cells in Graves' hyperthyroidism and ophthalmopathy. General study results and limits: Ophthalmopathy was identified by the model a median 6.5 months ahead of onset.

RNA transcripts yielded amplified TCR beta CDR3 regions. Primed by the HTBI set, a first-round RT-PCR was run on the TCR CDR3. TCRdb used MiXCR to reprocess the multiplex PCR reads, holding one entry per CDR3 protein. The sample lists approximately 400,000 distinct CDR3 sequences, roughly 25% occurring once. A few counts support this clonotype. What it binds is not known. Investigators excluded patients with uncontrolled infection, other autoimmune disease, pregnancy or lactation. Trimming took off 8 bases at V and 2 bases at J, with 16 bases between the two ends. CDR1 is SNHLY, CDR2 FYNNEI, per germline. CDR3 length: 14 amino acids.

The chain carries TRBV2 and TRBJ2-7, with D perhaps TRBD2 (6 bases). This sequence was found in a man aged 50 to 59 with Graves' hyperthyroidism. Sequenced sample: blood. CDR3 loop: CASAEGRIAYEQYF. CDR3 coding DNA: TGTGCCAGCGCGGAGGGCAGGATCGCCTACGAGCAGTACTTC.